The rows below give T cell receptor beta chains drawn from one sample of a study of T-cell memory formation after mild COVID-19. TCRdb passed the 5' RACE reads through MiXCR, listing each CDR3 protein once. The sample shows tens of thousands of distinct CDR3 sequences, about 7.1% of them seen only once. Sequencing was done on a sample of PBMCs or a T cell subset sorted from them (not recorded which). Receptor source: a man aged 18 to 35 who had mild COVID-19 (a few samples of this study predate the infection). Cell type and time point are not known. CDR3s include the opening cysteine and the closing phenylalanine or tryptophan. The D gene is left open where the match is weak. Clone size is given for some rows only: seen once, a few or many times, or a class if the clone is expanded.

>NA|TRBJ1-2|TRBV12-3/TRBV12-4|NA
CASSLGLIFGSTF
TGTGCCAGCAGTTTAGGGCTGATATTCGGGAGCACCTTC
>few|TRBJ1-1|TRBV28|NA
CASSPGSGRGTEAFF
TGTGCCAGCAGTCCCGGTTCTGGCAGGGGCACTGAAGCTTTCTTT
>many|TRBJ2-3|TRBV20-1|NA
CSASVFRDTQYF
TGCAGTGCTTCGGTATTTCGAGATACGCAGTATTTT
>medium-sized|TRBJ2-5|TRBV20-1|NA
CSAGRGARETQYF
TGCAGTGCCGGACGGGGGGCGCGGGAGACCCAGTACTTC
>few|TRBJ1-1|TRBV12-3/TRBV12-4|NA
CASSRAPGNTEAFF
TGTGCCAGCAGTCGCGCCCCGGGGAACACTGAAGCTTTCTTT
>few|TRBJ2-3|TRBV24-1|NA
CATSDGGTDTQYF
TGTGCCACCAGTGATGGGGGAACAGATACGCAGTATTTT
>many|TRBJ2-3|TRBV11-2|NA
CASSPGDTQYF
TGTGCCAGCAGTCCCGGGGATACGCAGTATTTT
>few|TRBJ2-3|TRBV15|NA
CATSSPGGGEPLHTDTQYF
TGTGCCACCAGCAGTCCAGGAGGGGGAGAACCCCTACACACAGATACGCAGTATTTT
>few|TRBJ2-3|TRBV29-1|TRBD2
CSASSGGAPDTQYF
TGCAGCGCCTCTAGCGGGGGGGCCCCAGATACGCAGTATTTT
>few|TRBJ1-4|TRBV12-3/TRBV12-4|NA
CASSRVATNEKLFF
TGTGCCAGCAGCAGGGTGGCAACTAATGAAAAACTGTTTTTT
>once|TRBJ1-1|TRBV10-3|NA
CATGTLNTEAFF
TGTGCCACCGGGACCCTGAACACTGAAGCTTTCTTT
>NA|TRBJ1-6|TRBV5-1|NA
CASSLDGIDSPLHF
TGCGCCAGCAGCCTAGACGGAATTGATTCACCCCTCCACTTT
>many|TRBJ2-7|TRBV7-8|NA
CASSANPGLEQYF
TGTGCCAGCAGCGCCAACCCAGGGCTCGAGCAGTACTTC
>few|TRBJ2-7|TRBV11-2|NA
CASSSTRAPSYEQYF
TGTGCCAGCAGCTCTACGAGGGCGCCATCCTACGAGCAGTACTTC
>NA|TRBJ1-1|TRBV4-1|NA
CASSQEGRHTEAFF
TGCGCCAGCAGCCAAGAAGGCAGGCACACTGAAGCTTTCTTT
>few|TRBJ2-5|TRBV11-2|NA
CASSFLLVPETQYF
TGTGCCAGCAGCTTCCTACTAGTCCCAGAGACCCAGTACTTC
>NA|TRBJ2-7|TRBV10-3|NA
CAISESGTYEQYF
TGTGCCATCAGTGAGTCGGGTACCTACGAGCAGTACTTC
>many|TRBJ2-7|TRBV7-2|TRBD1
CASSWVDRDEQYF
TGTGCCAGCAGCTGGGTTGACAGGGACGAGCAGTACTTC
>NA|TRBJ2-3|TRBV20-1|TRBD2
CSASPLAGPRDTQYF
TGCAGTGCTAGTCCGCTAGCGGGGCCCCGGGATACGCAGTATTTT
>NA|TRBJ2-1|TRBV14|NA
CASSQDSRRPQFF
TGTGCCAGCAGCCAAGACTCGAGGCGGCCCCAGTTCTTC
>few|TRBJ2-7|TRBV5-5|TRBD1
CASSLGTERREQYF
TGTGCCAGCAGCTTAGGGACAGAGAGGCGGGAGCAGTACTTC
>NA|TRBJ2-7|TRBV15|TRBD1
CATSRPGQGLGEQYF
TGTGCCACCAGCAGACCCGGACAGGGGTTAGGAGAGCAGTACTTC
>many|TRBJ2-7|TRBV12-3/TRBV12-4|NA
CASSRPPGEQYF
TGTGCCAGCAGTAGACCTCCAGGGGAGCAGTACTTC
>NA|TRBJ2-1|TRBV9|TRBD2
CASSVGASGGYEQFF
TGTGCCAGCAGCGTAGGAGCTAGCGGGGGGTATGAGCAGTTCTTC
>many|TRBJ2-1|TRBV4-1|TRBD2
CASSQATSGVYNEQFF
TGCGCCAGCAGCCAAGCTACCAGCGGGGTTTACAATGAGCAGTTCTTC
>many|TRBJ2-3|TRBV29-1|TRBD1
CSAEATGGTDTQYF
TGCAGCGCCGAGGCGACAGGGGGCACAGATACGCAGTATTTT
>NA|TRBJ1-1|TRBV5-4|TRBD1
CASSTGQAVAEAFF
TGTGCCAGCAGCACCGGACAGGCTGTGGCTGAAGCTTTCTTT
>many|TRBJ2-1|TRBV5-1|NA
CASSLGAIYNEQFF
TGCGCCAGCAGCTTGGGGGCCATCTACAATGAGCAGTTCTTC
>many|TRBJ2-7|TRBV6-1|TRBD1
CASSPGQGFIYEQYF
TGTGCCAGCAGTCCGGGACAGGGGTTCATCTACGAGCAGTACTTC
>few|TRBJ2-5|TRBV7-7|TRBD1
CASSPGGRETQYF
TGTGCTAGCAGCCCAGGGGGCCGGGAGACCCAGTACTTC
>NA|TRBJ2-2|TRBV19|TRBD1
CASNRDRLTGELFF
TGTGCCAGCAACCGGGACAGACTCACCGGGGAGCTGTTTTTT
>few|TRBJ2-3|TRBV20-1|TRBD2
CSVPSGGTDTQYF
TGCAGTGTCCCTAGCGGGGGGACAGATACGCAGTATTTT
>many|TRBJ2-5|TRBV4-3|TRBD1
CASSQYRQGLGETQYF
TGCGCCAGCAGCCAATATCGACAGGGGCTAGGAGAGACCCAGTACTTC
>NA|TRBJ2-7|TRBV2|TRBD1
CASSYTGGADEQYF
TGTGCCAGCAGTTATACAGGGGGCGCCGACGAGCAGTACTTC
>few|TRBJ1-5|TRBV7-2|NA
CASSGRSRGSNQPQHF
TGTGCCAGCTCAGGGAGGTCTCGGGGTAGCAATCAGCCCCAGCATTTT
>many|TRBJ2-1|TRBV6-5|NA
CASSYVSGTYNEQFF
TGTGCCAGCAGTTACGTATCCGGGACCTACAATGAGCAGTTCTTC
>few|TRBJ2-5|TRBV6-6|TRBD2
CASWRGGRQETQYF
TGTGCCAGCTGGCGGGGGGGGCGGCAAGAGACCCAGTACTTC
>few|TRBJ2-5|TRBV7-6|TRBD1
CASSLAGTGIGGETQYF
TGTGCCAGCAGCTTAGCCGGGACAGGGATAGGAGGCGAGACCCAGTACTTC
>few|TRBJ2-6|TRBV5-1|TRBD1
CASSRTGGSGANVLTF
TGCGCCAGCAGCCGTACAGGGGGCTCTGGGGCCAACGTCCTGACTTTC
>NA|TRBJ2-4|TRBV25-1|NA
CASSGQGTIQYF
TGTGCCAGCAGTGGGCAGGGTACCATTCAGTACTTC